A selection of T cell receptor beta chains follows, all from one sample in a study of shared clonotypes between healthy human individuals. Clones were read by immunoSEQ multiplex PCR, and TCRdb kept only the in-frame ones, dropping some. The table has roughly 500,000 clones, about 96% seen once. Sequencing input: naive CD4+ T cells sorted from blood. These receptors were obtained from a woman aged 25-40 years in good health. Both conserved end residues are part of each CDR3. A D gene is named only where the DNA matches it firmly. The size entry is marked missing in some rows and otherwise reads once, few, many or a size class.

clone size,D gene,J gene,V gene,CDR3 protein,CDR3 DNA
-,TRBD1,TRBJ1-1,TRBV6-6,CASSRQGSTEAFF,TGTGCCAGCAGTAGACAGGGGTCGACTGAAGCTTTCTTT
-,-,TRBJ1-5,TRBV28,CASSLSLNQPQHF,TGTGCCAGCAGTTTATCCCTGAATCAGCCCCAGCATTTT
-,TRBD2,TRBJ2-1,TRBV9,CASSPRGGTLAGEGYNEQFF,TGTGCCAGCAGCCCCCGGGGAGGGACACTAGCGGGAGAGGGGTACAATGAGCAGTTCTTC
-,TRBD1,TRBJ2-7,TRBV10-3,CAIRGQEEYEQYF,TGTGCCATCAGGGGACAGGAGGAGTACGAGCAGTACTTC
-,-,TRBJ2-3,TRBV27,CASMVRGTDTQYF,TGTGCCAGCATGGTCCGGGGCACAGATACGCAGTATTTT
-,-,TRBJ1-2,TRBV28,CASRAPRGYGYTF,TGTGCCAGCAGGGCTCCTAGAGGATATGGCTACACCTTC
-,-,TRBJ1-4,TRBV4-1,CASSQERTASNEKLFF,TGCGCCAGCAGCCAAGAACGGACAGCCTCTAATGAAAAACTGTTTTTT
-,-,TRBJ2-2,TRBV6-5,CASSYILAGELFF,TGTGCCAGCAGTTATATTCTCGCCGGGGAGCTGTTTTTT
-,-,TRBJ2-7,TRBV28,CASSSPSEQYF,TGTGCCAGCAGTTCCCCGTCCGAGCAGTACTTC
-,TRBD1,TRBJ2-7,TRBV28,CASIRDSSYEQYF,TGTGCCAGCATCCGGGACAGCTCCTACGAGCAGTACTTC
-,TRBD1,TRBJ1-2,TRBV19,CASSIFWGQDGPVNYGYTF,TGTGCCAGTAGTATATTCTGGGGACAGGACGGGCCGGTAAACTATGGCTACACCTTC
-,TRBD1,TRBJ2-2,TRBV2,CASQGQGAGGELFF,TGTGCCAGCCAGGGTCAGGGGGCAGGCGGGGAGCTGTTTTTT
-,TRBD1,TRBJ1-5,TRBV28,CASNPSGTGDQPQHF,TGTGCCAGCAATCCTTCAGGGACAGGGGATCAGCCCCAGCATTTT
-,-,TRBJ1-2,TRBV10-1,CASSVNSNYGYTF,TGCGCCAGCAGTGTTAACAGTAACTATGGCTACACCTTC
-,-,TRBJ1-2,TRBV6-5,CASSYSIKGVEGYTF,TGTGCCAGCAGTTACTCGATTAAGGGCGTGGAAGGCTACACCTTC
-,-,TRBJ2-1,TRBV5-1,CASSPGSPSYNEQFF,TGCGCCAGCAGCCCAGGGAGCCCCTCCTACAATGAGCAGTTCTTC
once,-,TRBJ2-7,TRBV6-1,CASSPVQGYEQYF,TGTGCCAGCAGCCCGGTACAGGGCTACGAGCAGTACTTC
-,-,TRBJ1-5,TRBV19,CASSITHNQPQHF,TGTGCCAGTAGTATTACCCACAATCAGCCCCAGCATTTT
once,TRBD2,TRBJ2-7,TRBV28,CASSNLAGAREQYF,TGTGCCAGCAGTAATTTAGCGGGAGCGCGGGAGCAGTACTTC
-,TRBD1,TRBJ2-7,TRBV7-2,CASSRRQGGSYEQYF,TGTGCCAGCAGCCGCCGACAGGGGGGATCCTACGAGCAGTACTTC
-,TRBD1,TRBJ1-1,TRBV28,CASSLRDRGDTEAFF,TGTGCCAGCAGTTTACGGGACAGGGGTGACACTGAAGCTTTCTTT
-,-,TRBJ2-2,TRBV28,CASRPTPTGELFF,TGTGCCAGCAGGCCAACTCCAACCGGGGAGCTGTTTTTT
-,TRBD1,TRBJ1-6,TRBV10-3,CAISRTGRRSPLHF,TGTGCCATCAGCCGGACAGGGAGAAGATCACCCCTCCACTTT
-,TRBD1,TRBJ1-2,TRBV11-2,CASSSPDRGRRGYTF,TGTGCCAGCAGCTCCCCGGACAGGGGGCGTAGAGGCTACACCTTC
once,-,TRBJ2-2,TRBV14,CASSQVSGPTGELFF,TGTGCCAGCAGCCAAGTATCCGGGCCCACCGGGGAGCTGTTTTTT
-,TRBD1,TRBJ1-6,TRBV28,CASRQGDLQGLHF,TGTGCCAGCCGGCAGGGGGACTTACAGGGGCTCCACTTT
-,TRBD1,TRBJ1-6,TRBV11-2,CASSFAGGTGFGTPLHF,TGTGCCAGCAGCTTCGCCGGAGGGACAGGGTTCGGGACACCCCTCCACTTT
-,-,TRBJ2-1,TRBV29-1,CSALNHEQFF,TGCAGCGCGCTTAATCATGAGCAGTTCTTC
-,-,TRBJ2-6,TRBV25-1,CASSESGTGANVLTF,TGTGCCAGCAGTGAATCAGGAACTGGGGCCAACGTCCTGACTTTC
-,-,TRBJ2-5,TRBV4-1,CASSQEPHGETQYF,TGCGCCAGCAGCCAAGAGCCCCACGGAGAGACCCAGTACTTC
-,-,TRBJ1-1,TRBV11-2,CASSPQYTEAFF,TGTGCCAGCAGCCCCCAGTACACTGAAGCTTTCTTT
-,TRBD2,TRBJ2-5,TRBV19,CASSLRTSGRSHETQYF,TGTGCCAGTAGTTTACGGACTAGCGGGAGATCCCATGAGACCCAGTACTTC
-,-,TRBJ1-2,TRBV2,CASRGRTLDYGYTF,TGTGCCAGCAGGGGAAGAACACTGGACTATGGCTACACCTTC
-,-,TRBJ1-2,TRBV6-1,CASGGAMDYGYTF,TGTGCCAGCGGTGGGGCTATGGACTATGGCTACACCTTC
-,-,TRBJ1-1,TRBV5-1,CASSLELNTEAFF,TGCGCCAGCAGCTTGGAACTGAACACTGAAGCTTTCTTT
-,TRBD1,TRBJ1-1,TRBV25-1,CASIGTGPSLAEAFF,TGTGCCAGCATCGGGACAGGGCCGTCTCTGGCTGAAGCTTTCTTT
-,TRBD2,TRBJ2-7,TRBV4-2,CASSQDNSGSSYEQYF,TGTGCCAGCAGCCAAGATAATAGCGGGAGTTCCTACGAGCAGTACTTC
-,-,TRBJ1-1,TRBV25-1,CASSEYRGGTEAFF,TGTGCCAGCAGTGAATATAGGGGGGGTACTGAAGCTTTCTTT
-,TRBD1,TRBJ2-5,TRBV27,CASSLNRDRAQETQYF,TGTGCCAGCAGTTTAAACCGGGACAGAGCCCAAGAGACCCAGTACTTC
-,-,TRBJ1-3,TRBV18,CASSPTGSGNTIYF,TGTGCCAGCTCTCCAACAGGCTCTGGAAACACCATATATTTT
-,-,TRBJ1-5,TRBV28,CAVRGGGNQPQHF,TGTGCCGTCAGAGGTGGAGGCAATCAGCCCCAGCATTTT
once,-,TRBJ1-3,TRBV28,CASSPWDTKTGNTIYF,TGTGCCAGCAGTCCTTGGGACACAAAAACTGGAAACACCATATATTTT
-,-,TRBJ2-7,TRBV6-5,CASSYGVAEAYEQYF,TGTGCCAGCAGTTACGGAGTAGCGGAGGCCTACGAGCAGTACTTC
-,-,TRBJ1-5,TRBV10-2,CASSESRGGYQPQHF,TGCGCCAGCAGTGAGTCAAGGGGCGGCTATCAGCCCCAGCATTTT
-,TRBD2,TRBJ2-3,TRBV19,CASSPSAGVTDTQYF,TGTGCCAGTAGTCCCTCAGCGGGAGTGACAGATACGCAGTATTTT
-,-,TRBJ2-7,TRBV30,CAWGLSSYEQYF,TGTGCCTGGGGACTGAGCTCCTACGAGCAGTACTTC
once,-,TRBJ2-3,TRBV19,CASSLTLRVSTDTQYF,TGTGCCAGTAGCCTAACCTTACGCGTTAGCACAGATACGCAGTATTTT
-,-,TRBJ1-1,TRBV18,CASSPQGMRDTEAFF,TGTGCCAGCTCACCACAGGGTATGCGGGACACTGAAGCTTTCTTT